This TCR beta chain emerged from a study of OX40 agonist ivuxolimab in advanced cancers. Findings of the study overall: In general, CD8+ T cells held more expanded clones than CD4+ did, on average.

This clone came up once. Its antigen is unknown. The CDR3 contains 20 residues. The V gene end was trimmed by 4 bases and the J gene end by 9 bases; junction bases not matched to a gene: 25. The germline V gene has CDR1 MNHEY and CDR2 SMNVEV (reference sequence). Autoimmune disease history or systemic immunosuppression excluded patients. TCRdb keeps only in-frame clones here, not all; method: immunoSEQ multiplex PCR. This table holds about 77,000 clones, roughly nine tenths found once. The chain has TRBV27 and TRBJ2-1; 9 bases fit TRBD2. The origin of this receptor is an adult with an advanced solid tumor such as melanoma, head and neck, liver or kidney cancer. The sequenced sample was CD4+ or CD8+ T cells sorted from blood, obtained in a trial of the OX40 agonist ivuxolimab. DNA for the CDR3: TGTGCCAGCAGTTCAAGGCGCCGGCGGGAGGGCCCAGGGGGTTTCAGTGAGCAGTTCTTC. Translation gives CASSSRRRREGPGGFSEQFF.